The 8 T cell receptor beta chains below come from one sample, sequenced in a study of T cell repertoires in aging, cancer and after chemotherapy. TCR beta rearrangements were amplified from peripheral blood genomic DNA. Rearranged V-D-J TRB sequences were amplified with a mixed TRB-A/B primer pool. In TCRdb, the multiplex PCR reads were re-called with MiXCR into one record per CDR3 protein. The sample records some 8,500 distinct CDR3 sequences, roughly 41% being singletons. Input material: blood. The receptors come from a human donor with a solid tumor.

This chain connects TRBV6-1 to TRBJ1-2, with D perhaps matching TRBD1 (6 bases). The V gene's germline CDR1 is MNHNS and CDR2 SASEGT. This CDR3 is built from 15 residues. The V end was cut by 8 bases, the J end by 6 bases, with 22 bases between. Written as DNA, the CDR3 is TGTGCCAGCCGGGAGATGGGGGGCTTCATTAATGGCTACACCTTC. Translation gives CASREMGGFINGYTF.

This clonotype showed up just a few times. This chain joins TRBV10-3 and TRBJ1-6; TRBD1 matches at 8 bases. The CDR3 totals 14 residues. The germline V gene encodes CDR1 ENHRY and CDR2 SYGVKD. V was pared by 5 bases and J by 9 bases, with 6 bases of the junction left unmatched. CDR3 sequence reads: CAISTGQGGSPLHF. As DNA, the CDR3 is TGTGCCATCAGTACCGGACAGGGAGGTTCACCCCTCCACTTT.

Only one count was recorded for this clonotype. This chain joins TRBV15 and TRBJ1-4; D is perhaps TRBD1 (5 bases). The germline CDR1 and CDR2 sequences are LNHNV and YYDKDF (reference sequence). This CDR3 contains 15 residues. The V end was cut by 1 base, the J end by 5 bases, with 11 bases between. In nucleotides, the CDR3 is TGTGCCACCAGCAGAGCCAGGGCGCTCAATGAAAAACTGTTTTTT. The encoded protein is CATSRARALNEKLFF.

V is TRBV11-3 and J is TRBJ1-1; D gene uncertain. The length of the CDR3 is 13 residues. The germline gives CDR1 SGHNT, CDR2 YENEEA. V dropped 5 bases and J dropped 5 bases, with 12 bases sitting between them. CDR3 in DNA: TGTGCCAGCAGCCCAAGGCAGACTACTGAAGCTTTCTTT. It specifies CASSPRQTTEAFF.

This chain links TRBV12-3 or TRBV12-4 with TRBJ1-4, with D maybe TRBD1 (5 bases). V was shortened by 1 base and J by 8 bases, with 11 bases between the two germline ends. The CDR3 length is 14 residues. Here the CDR3 reads CASSLGQNSEKLFF. CDR3 DNA sequence: TGTGCCAGCAGTTTAGGACAGAATTCAGAAAAACTGTTTTTT.

The chain has TRBV15 and TRBJ2-7; 11 bases fit TRBD2. Germline loops: CDR1 LNHNV, CDR2 YYDKDF (reference sequence). The CDR3 extends over 16 amino acids. The ends lost 0 bases at V and 4 bases at J; junction bases unmatched: 5. CDR3 sequence (DNA): TGTGCCACCAGCAGAGATCCCCCTAGCGGGAGGTACGAGCAGTACTTC. Translated, it gives CATSRDPPSGRYEQYF. The variable domain in full, completed from reference TRBV15 and TRBJ2-7, reads DAMVIQNPRYQVTQFGKPVTLSCSQTLNHNVMYWYQQKSSQAPKLLFHYYDKDFNNEADTPDNFQSRRPNTSFCFLDIRSPGLGDTAMYLCATSRDPPSGRYEQYFGPGTRLTVT.

Sample share makes this clonotype medium-sized. The gene calls are TRBV6-5 and TRBJ2-1; D gene unclear. Germline lookup yields CDR1 MNHEY and CDR2 SVGAGI. The CDR3 has 11 residues. Deletions cut 6 bases from V and 9 bases from J, with 9 bases between. In DNA form, the CDR3 reads TGTGCCAGCAGACGTGGTGGTGAGCAGTTCTTC. Protein: CASRRGGEQFF.

This clonotype counts as medium-sized. The chain links TRBV29-1 to TRBJ2-5; D not certain. V lost 3 bases to trimming and J lost 5 bases, with 19 bases between them. Germline V CDR1 and CDR2: SQVTM, ANQGSEA. The CDR3 is 15 residues long. The CDR3 spells CSVDSWPQTSETQYF. Written as DNA, the CDR3 is TGCAGCGTTGATTCGTGGCCGCAAACCTCCGAGACCCAGTACTTC.